This is a list of T cell receptor beta chains from one sample in a study of blood T cell repertoires in COVID-19. The assay was immunoSEQ multiplex PCR, and TCRdb's table has in-frame clones only and misses some. The repertoire holds 180,000 or so clones, with around 87% as singletons. The sequenced sample was peripheral blood. The receptors shown here come from a woman aged 30 to 39 with active or convalescent COVID-19. CDR3s include the opening cysteine and the closing phenylalanine or tryptophan. A D gene is named only where the DNA matches it firmly. A clone size is listed for some rows: how often the clone was seen (once, few, many), or a class if it is expanded.

v_call	d_call	clone_size	j_call	cdr3_nt	cdr3_aa
TRBV5-1	TRBD2	NA	TRBJ2-3	TGCGCCAGCCGGCCGGGAGCGGGAGGGCCAGGAGATACGCAGTATTTT	CASRPGAGGPGDTQYF
TRBV15	TRBD1	NA	TRBJ2-7	TGTGCCACCAGCAGAGAAAGACGGCCAGGGGGAGCCTACGAGCAGTACTTC	CATSRERRPGGAYEQYF
TRBV2	NA	NA	TRBJ1-2	TGTGCCAGCAAGGGGAACCTTAACTATGGCTACACCTTC	CASKGNLNYGYTF
TRBV19	NA	NA	TRBJ2-1	TGTGCCAGTAGCCAGGGCCCGGGGGTTGAGCAGTTCTTC	CASSQGPGVEQFF
TRBV19	TRBD2	NA	TRBJ2-1	TGTGCCAGTAGTATGGGCGGGAGTGCCTACAATGAGCAGTTCTTC	CASSMGGSAYNEQFF
TRBV19	NA	NA	TRBJ2-7	TGTGCCAGTAGTCCCACTATGGGCGAGCAGTACTTC	CASSPTMGEQYF
TRBV5-1	TRBD1	NA	TRBJ1-2	TGCGCCAGCAGCTCCACCGCAGGACAGGGTGTCTATGGCTACACCTTC	CASSSTAGQGVYGYTF
TRBV5-4	TRBD1	NA	TRBJ2-7	TGTGCCAGCAGCCCAAGTCCCGGGGACAGCCACGAGCAGTACTTC	CASSPSPGDSHEQYF
TRBV6-2/TRBV6-3	NA	NA	TRBJ1-1	TGTGCCAGCAGTTACGCGGGACTATCTGGCGGATGGAACACTGAAGCTTTCTTT	CASSYAGLSGGWNTEAFF
TRBV7-9	TRBD2	few	TRBJ2-2	TGTGCCAGCAGCTTAGCCGGACTAGCGGGAGGGGAGAACACCGGGGAGCTGTTTTTT	CASSLAGLAGGENTGELFF
TRBV19	TRBD1	NA	TRBJ1-5	TGTGCCAGTAGTATAGAGAGGGGGCTGGCAGGGTCTAAAAATCAGCCCCAGCATTTT	CASSIERGLAGSKNQPQHF
TRBV5-4	NA	NA	TRBJ1-3	TGTGCCAGCAGCTCGCCGTCCAGGGGAAACACCATATATTTT	CASSSPSRGNTIYF
TRBV4-1	TRBD1	NA	TRBJ1-3	TGCGCCAGCAGCCAAGCGACGGCAGACAGGGTAGGAGACACCATATATTTT	CASSQATADRVGDTIYF
TRBV5-4	TRBD1	NA	TRBJ2-7	TGTGCCAGCAGCTTGGGGACAGGGCCATACTACGAGCAGTACTTC	CASSLGTGPYYEQYF
TRBV18	NA	NA	TRBJ1-4	TGTGCCAGCTCACCCCTGGGTAGCCCTAATGAAAAACTGTTTTTT	CASSPLGSPNEKLFF
TRBV5-1	TRBD1	NA	TRBJ1-5	TGCGCCAGCAGCCCGGGACAGAACAATCAGCCCCAGCATTTT	CASSPGQNNQPQHF
TRBV13	TRBD1	NA	TRBJ1-1	TGTGCCAGCAGCCCCCGGACAGGGGGCCTAGACACTGAAGCTTTCTTT	CASSPRTGGLDTEAFF
TRBV19	NA	few	TRBJ1-1	TGTGCCAGTAGTATTTCTGCGGGGATCATGAACACTGAAGCTTTCTTT	CASSISAGIMNTEAFF
TRBV29-1	NA	NA	TRBJ1-1	TGCAGCGTTGACCCAAGGGAGAACGGAGCTTTCTTT	CSVDPRENGAFF
TRBV9	NA	NA	TRBJ2-2	TGTGCCAGCAGCGTAGAGCGGAGGGGGCGAGAGACCGGGGAGCTGTTTTTT	CASSVERRGRETGELFF
TRBV18	TRBD2	NA	TRBJ2-1	TGTGCCAGCTCACCACCGGGACTAGCGGGAGGACAGCAGTTCTTC	CASSPPGLAGGQQFF
TRBV11-2	TRBD2	NA	TRBJ2-3	TGTGCCAGCAGCTTGGGACTAGCCGGGAGCACAGATACGCAGTATTTT	CASSLGLAGSTDTQYF
TRBV10-3	NA	NA	TRBJ2-1	TGTGCCATCAGTCCTAGCGAGAGCTCCTACAATGAGCAGTTCTTC	CAISPSESSYNEQFF
TRBV28	TRBD1	NA	TRBJ2-7	TGTGCCAGCAGTCTACAGACAGGGTTAAGGTACGAGCAGTACTTC	CASSLQTGLRYEQYF
TRBV7-9	TRBD1	NA	TRBJ1-1	TGTGCCAGCAGCCGACCGACAGGGGGCTGGAACACTGAAGCTTTCTTT	CASSRPTGGWNTEAFF
TRBV14	TRBD1	once	TRBJ1-1	TGTGCCAGCAGCTGGACAGGGCTGAACACTGAAGCTTTCTTT	CASSWTGLNTEAFF
TRBV19	NA	NA	TRBJ2-7	TGTGCCAGTAGTACAGGGTCCTCCTACGAGCAGTACTTC	CASSTGSSYEQYF
TRBV28	NA	NA	TRBJ1-6	TGTGCCACCGACCGGGGAACCGGTTCACCCCTCCACTTT	CATDRGTGSPLHF
TRBV10-2	TRBD1	NA	TRBJ2-7	TGCGCCAGCAGTGAGTCGTCAGGGGGCCCCTACGAGCAGTACTTC	CASSESSGGPYEQYF
TRBV12-5	NA	NA	TRBJ2-3	TGTGCTAGTGGTCCCGGATGGGACTTTACAGATACGCAGTATTTT	CASGPGWDFTDTQYF
TRBV14	TRBD2	NA	TRBJ2-1	TGTGCCAGCAGCTTCAGGGGGACTAGCGGGACGAGCTCCTACAATGAGCAGTTCTTC	CASSFRGTSGTSSYNEQFF
TRBV7-9	TRBD1	NA	TRBJ2-2	TGTGCCAACCCCGACAGGGTGGACACCGGGGAGCTGTTTTTT	CANPDRVDTGELFF
TRBV11-2	NA	NA	TRBJ2-1	TGTGCCAGCAGCACGACAGGACCCAGGGAGCAGTTCTTC	CASSTTGPREQFF
TRBV11-2	NA	NA	TRBJ2-1	TGTGCCAGCAGCCTCAATGAGCAGTTCTTC	CASSLNEQFF
TRBV28	NA	NA	TRBJ1-5	TGTGCCAGCAACGCGTGGACAGTCGGGGATAGCAATCAGCCCCAGCATTTT	CASNAWTVGDSNQPQHF
TRBV19	NA	NA	TRBJ1-2	TGTGCCAGTAGGCCACGGGGGTCTAACTATGGCTACACCTTC	CASRPRGSNYGYTF
TRBV28	TRBD2	NA	TRBJ2-7	TGTGCCAGCAGTAATAGCGGGCCGACCTACGAGCAGTACTTC	CASSNSGPTYEQYF
TRBV11-2	NA	few	TRBJ2-7	TGTGCCAGCAGCTTAGTCCCCAGGGGAAAGCCCTACGAGCAGTACTTC	CASSLVPRGKPYEQYF
TRBV3-1/TRBV3-2	NA	NA	TRBJ2-7	TGTGCCAGCAGCCAAGGGGGCGGGGGCCCCTACGAGCAGTACTTC	CASSQGGGGPYEQYF
TRBV28	TRBD1	NA	TRBJ1-1	TGTGCCAGCAGTCTGAAGACAGGGTACACTGAAGCTTTCTTT	CASSLKTGYTEAFF
TRBV13	TRBD1	NA	TRBJ2-7	TGTGCCAGCAGCCCGACAGACCGGGACAGGGGGCGAAATTCCGCCGAGCAGTACTTC	CASSPTDRDRGRNSAEQYF
TRBV10-3	TRBD1	NA	TRBJ1-5	TGTGCCAGCACGGGACAGGGAAATCAGCCCCAGCATTTT	CASTGQGNQPQHF
TRBV19	NA	NA	TRBJ2-5	TGTGCCAGTAGTATAGGTGGGCAGGTAGAGACCCAGTACTTC	CASSIGGQVETQYF
TRBV12-3/TRBV12-4	NA	NA	TRBJ1-1	TGTGCCAGCAGCCGGGATTACGCTGAAGCTTTCTTT	CASSRDYAEAFF
TRBV7-9	TRBD2	NA	TRBJ2-1	TGTGCCAGCAGCTTTTCGCTAGCGGGGGAGTACAATGAGCAGTTCTTC	CASSFSLAGEYNEQFF
TRBV7-9	TRBD2	NA	TRBJ2-1	TGTGCCAGCAGCTCACCACAATCTAGCGGGGGGATCTACAATGAGCAGTTCTTC	CASSSPQSSGGIYNEQFF
TRBV10-3	NA	NA	TRBJ1-1	TGTGCCATCAGTGAGTCTCAGGATTTGAACACTGAAGCTTTCTTT	CAISESQDLNTEAFF
TRBV5-1	TRBD2	NA	TRBJ2-1	TGCGCCAGCAGCCCTACCGGGACTAGCGGGGGGAGCTCCTACAATGAGCAGTTCTTC	CASSPTGTSGGSSYNEQFF
TRBV19	NA	NA	TRBJ1-1	TGTGCCAGTAGCTCGACAGTTAACACTGAAGCTTTCTTT	CASSSTVNTEAFF
TRBV4-1	NA	NA	TRBJ2-7	TGCGCCAGCAGCCAAGTTGCGGGGCCCTCCTACGAGCAGTACTTC	CASSQVAGPSYEQYF
TRBV5-6	TRBD1	NA	TRBJ1-4	TGTGCCAGCAGTACCCGGGACAGGGGGCGGACTAATGAAAAACTGTTTTTT	CASSTRDRGRTNEKLFF
TRBV15	NA	NA	TRBJ2-3	TGTGCCACCAGCAGAGATATTGGCGGAACAACAGATACGCAGTATTTT	CATSRDIGGTTDTQYF
TRBV7-2	TRBD1	NA	TRBJ2-2	TGTGCCAGCAGCGGGGACAGTATAACCGGGGAGCTGTTTTTT	CASSGDSITGELFF
TRBV13	NA	NA	TRBJ2-7	TGTGCCAGCAGCTTAAGGCAGGGGGGCTACGAGCAGTACTTC	CASSLRQGGYEQYF